The entry below describes one TCR beta chain. This clone was counted a single time. No cognate antigen has been identified for it. The sample holds no much larger clone one base away, and base qualities are not on file. The immunoSEQ Assay, a bias-controlled multiplex PCR, was used to amplify TCRbeta CDR3 regions from genomic DNA. In the authors' own workflow: The number of nucleated cells in each sample was estimated from the amplification of reference gene primers within the assay. To quantify the absolute abundance of each unique TCRbeta CDR3 rearrangement, sequence reads were collapsed and filtered. Productive Simpson clonality was computed per sample as the square root of Simpson's diversity index over productive rearrangements. In TCRdb, the immuneACCESS table is reduced to in-frame sequences with V and J assigned. These tables do not hold every clone; where another copy was compared, an unresolved V gene accounts for under half, and the others remain unexplained. The V and J calls and the clone size are those of that table, but D and trimming were determined from the DNA. The sample table shows 150,000 to 200,000 clones, and around 87% are seen once. The ten largest clones add up to 6.6% of the sample.

In the prospective study, participants were about 18 to 95 years old, resided in 24 geographic areas of the United States, and were enrolled through a virtual design. In the prospective study, cohorts were assigned on the basis of participant-reported clinical history obtained from a screening survey and a study questionnaire. Recovered participants in ImmuneRACE Cohort 3 were defined as having two consecutive negative NP/OP PCR tests, clearance from a healthcare professional, or resolution of symptoms. In the prospective study, whole blood, serum and a nasopharyngeal or oropharyngeal swab were collected from each participant by mobile phlebotomists. Participants in the prospective study had the option to provide additional blood draws and questionnaires over an approximately 2-month period. Before DNA extraction, prospective study blood samples were shipped either frozen or at room temperature.

This specimen belongs to a study of blood T cell repertoires in COVID-19 (TCRdb year 2020). For context, the study as a whole: Collaborator samples came from the United States, Italy and Spain and covered acute and convalescent phases of COVID-19. The material from the prospective study consisted of cDNA or gDNA derived from T cells, B-cell-depleted T cells, or PBMCs. Subjects who had been exposed to COVID-19, were actively infected with it, or had recovered from it provided the deeply sampled blood TCRbeta repertoires that made up the dataset. A freely available public database, intended as a resource for researchers studying the immune response to SARS-CoV-2, is where the repertoires were released. The samples were drawn from the first 160 participants of the ongoing ImmuneRACE study and from some 1,300 subjects provided by 6 global collaborators. A de-identified subject ID, COVID-19 status, age in years and sex were almost always included in the sample metadata. HLA class I and class II types, where available, came from metadata supplied by the sample provider rather than from assay-based typing.

Overall study results and their limits: The quantity of clinical and demographic metadata differed by source and by participant and was supplied without curation.

The germline V gene gives CDR1 as ENHRY and CDR2 as SYGVKD. V and J lose 2 bases and 3 bases, and a span of 22 bases separates them. Counted from cysteine to phenylalanine, this CDR3 has 19 amino acids. The CDR3 DNA has 57 bases and is translated from base 1. Sequenced input: PBMCs or T cells enriched from blood (not recorded which). The clonotype originates from a woman aged 50 to 60 who had recovered from COVID-19. This receptor chain uses TRBV10-3 and TRBJ1-4; a tentative D call is TRBD1 (5 bases match). The CDR3 region reads CAISEKILKSGGSNEKLFF. The nucleotides read TGTGCCATCAGTGAGAAGATACTCAAGTCTGGGGGGTCTAATGAAAAACTGTTTTTT.